The 17 T cell receptor beta chains reported below all come from one sample, sequenced in a study of technical replicates of blood from a handful of donors. Some clones are missing from TCRdb's copy, which holds only in-frame ones; the method was immunoSEQ multiplex PCR. This table has 99,000 or so clones, 95% appearing once. Sample: T cells isolated from PBMCs. The receptors originated from a human donor in good health.

The chain recombines TRBV6-1 with TRBJ1-1; D is unclear. The CDR3 is 14 residues long. Germline loops: CDR1 MNHNS, CDR2 SASEGT. Trimming left V 2 bases short and J 3 bases short, with 10 bases between. This CDR3 reads CASSELGRYTEAFF. CDR3 DNA sequence: TGTGCCAGCAGTGAATTGGGCAGGTACACTGAAGCTTTCTTT.

The chain is built from TRBV30 and TRBJ1-1; TRBD1 matches 7 bases. V shed 4 bases and J 0 bases; nucleotides not matched to a gene: 5. Germline-derived CDR1 and CDR2 are GTSNPN and SVGIG (reference sequence). The CDR3 is made up of 14 amino acids. Written as DNA, the CDR3 is TGTGCCTGGACCGCGACAGGGATGAACACTGAAGCTTTCTTT. Residues: CAWTATGMNTEAFF.

The J gene is TRBJ2-7, the V gene TRBV5-1; D gene uncertain. Germline CDR1 reads SGHRS; CDR2 reads YFSETQ. With 4 bases removed from V and 0 bases from J, the gap between germline ends came to 8 bases. This CDR3 contains 13 residues. CDR3 residues: CASSAESSYEQYF. In DNA, the CDR3 is TGCGCCAGCAGCGCGGAAAGCTCCTACGAGCAGTACTTC.

The CDR3 spells CASSLAGTDYTF. As DNA, the CDR3 is TGTGCCAGCAGCCTAGCCGGGACTGACTACACCTTC. This chain links TRBV5-6 with TRBJ1-2; D is perhaps TRBD1 (5 bases). The CDR3 length is 12 residues. V lost 4 bases and J 10 bases, leaving 14 bases between the germline ends. Germline CDR1 SGHDT, CDR2 YYEEEE.

The rearrangement joins TRBV6-5 to TRBJ2-2; 7 nucleotides agree with TRBD1. Germline-derived CDR1 and CDR2 are MNHEY and SVGAGI. The junction had 8 bases not matched to a gene; V was cut back by 6 bases and J by 4 bases. The CDR3 runs to 15 residues. The CDR3, as DNA: TGTGCCAGCAGGTCAGGGGGATCGGGCACCGGGGAGCTGTTTTTT. Translated, it gives CASRSGGSGTGELFF.

The V call is TRBV10-3, the J call TRBJ1-1; possibly TRBD1 for D (5 bases). Germline V gives CDR1 ENHRY, CDR2 SYGVKD. The CDR3 runs 14 residues. Trimming shortened V by 7 bases and J by 5 bases, and 17 bases separated the two germline ends. CDR3 sequence reads: CAIKEGAEWTEAFF. Here the CDR3 DNA reads TGTGCCATCAAGGAAGGGGCGGAATGGACTGAAGCTTTCTTT.

V is TRBV18 and J is TRBJ2-2; no firm D call. This CDR3 comprises 16 residues. V was shortened by 3 bases and J by 6 bases, with 17 bases between the two germline ends. Per the germline V gene, CDR1 is KGHSH and CDR2 is LQKENI. The CDR3, as DNA: TGTGCCAGCTCACCTCCTCTCTTTTTCTCCTCCGGGGAGCTGTTTTTT. It yields the protein CASSPPLFFSSGELFF.

The CDR3 DNA follows: TGTGCCAGCAGCTTCGCGAGGGATACGCAGTATTTT. Encoded protein: CASSFARDTQYF. The chain uses TRBV7-9 and TRBJ2-3; no clear D. Germline V gene lookup returns CDR1 SEHNR and CDR2 FQNEAQ (reference sequence). The CDR3 length is 12 residues. Trimming took off 3 bases at V and 6 bases at J, with 7 bases between the two ends.

The V call is TRBV7-8, the J call TRBJ1-1, with D unclear. Germline values: CDR1 SGHVS, CDR2 FQNEAQ. The CDR3 loop spans 13 amino acids. The germline V and J ends were trimmed by 3 bases and 8 bases, with 13 bases remaining between them. The CDR3 sequence is CASSFTGTGEAFF. CDR3 coding DNA: TGTGCCAGCAGCTTCACCGGCACGGGAGAAGCTTTCTTT.

This chain uses TRBV9 with TRBJ2-2, with a weak D call TRBD2 (6 bases). CDR3 length equals 16 residues. Per the germline V gene, CDR1 is SGDLS and CDR2 is YYNGEE. With 0 bases removed from V and 1 base from J, the gap between germline ends came to 10 bases. The CDR3 spells CASSVEAGLNTGELFF. In DNA form, the CDR3 reads TGTGCCAGCAGCGTAGAAGCGGGCCTGAACACCGGGGAGCTGTTTTTT.

V and J are TRBV25-1 and TRBJ1-5; D call uncertain. Germline CDR1 is MGHDK and CDR2 is SYGVNS. V was clipped by 6 bases and J by 0 bases, with 6 bases between them. This CDR3 spans 13 amino acids. CDR3: CASSHHSNQPQHF. In nucleotides, the CDR3 is TGTGCCAGCAGCCATCATAGCAATCAGCCCCAGCATTTT.

This rearrangement joins TRBV7-9 to TRBJ2-1; no clear D. The CDR3 is 13 residues long. Trimming left V 1 base short and J 6 bases short, with 7 bases between. Germline values: CDR1 SEHNR, CDR2 FQNEAQ (reference sequence). As DNA, the CDR3 is TGTGCCAGCAGCTTAGTTTCATTCAATGAGCAGTTCTTC. It codes for CASSLVSFNEQFF.

The J gene is TRBJ2-3, the V gene TRBV9; D is unresolved. V was shortened by 0 bases and J by 4 bases, with 3 bases between the two germline ends. This CDR3 has 12 residues. Germline assignment: CDR1 SGDLS and CDR2 YYNGEE. The CDR3 DNA follows: TGTGCCAGCAGCGTAGGAGCAGATACGCAGTATTTT. Amino acids: CASSVGADTQYF.

This clone was seen once. V is TRBV6-5 and J is TRBJ2-1; 11 positions match TRBD2. The CDR3 sequence is 14 residues long. Losses at the gene ends were 6 bases for V and 5 bases for J; bases not matched to a gene: 3. Germline assignment: CDR1 MNHEY and CDR2 SVGAGI. The CDR3 here is CASRGLAANNEQFF. The CDR3 DNA is TGTGCCAGCAGGGGACTAGCGGCAAACAATGAGCAGTTCTTC.

The genes are TRBV11-2 and TRBJ1-2; 9 bases match TRBD1. CDR1 and CDR2 from the germline V gene are SGHAT and FQNNGV. With V trimmed by 3 bases and J by 3 bases, 5 bases remained unmatched. The CDR3 runs 15 residues. The CDR3 reads CASSLTGGGDYGYTF. DNA for the CDR3: TGTGCCAGCAGCTTGACAGGGGGAGGGGACTATGGCTACACCTTC. Supplemented by reference TRBV11-2 and TRBJ1-2, the full variable domain reads EAGVAQSPRYKIIEKRQSVAFWCNPISGHATLYWYQQILGQGPKLLIQFQNNGVVDDSQLPKDRFSAERLKGVDSTLKIQPAKLEDSAVYLCASSLTGGGDYGYTFGSGTRLTVV.

The chain couples TRBV6-1 to TRBJ1-1, with 12 bases fitting TRBD1. Per germline, CDR1 MNHNS and CDR2 SASEGT. CDR3 length equals 15 residues. V was clipped by 6 bases and J by 1 base; unmatched bases: 3. The CDR3 spells CASRRDRGRNTEAFF. DNA of the CDR3: TGTGCCAGCAGGAGGGACAGGGGGCGGAACACTGAAGCTTTCTTT.

V usage is TRBV29-1 and J usage is TRBJ2-1; perhaps TRBD1 as D (6 bases). V was shortened by 7 bases and J by 3 bases, with 13 bases between the two germline ends. Germline values: CDR1 SQVTM, CDR2 ANQGSEA. The CDR3 sequence is 13 residues long. CDR3 nucleotide sequence: TGCAGCGCCCGAAGACAGGTCTACAATGAGCAGTTCTTC. Amino acids: CSARRQVYNEQFF.